This passage covers 23 T cell receptor beta chains from one sample sequenced in a study of blood T cell repertoires in COVID-19. Produced via immunoSEQ multiplex PCR; TCRdb's table is partial and in-frame only. Of 200,000 to 300,000 clones in the sample, nearly 90% were seen once. Sequencing was done on a sample of peripheral blood. The receptors here all came from a young man with active or convalescent COVID-19.

This clone was seen a few times. The V call is TRBV7-2, the J call TRBJ1-2, with 8 positions matching TRBD1. V lost 8 bases to trimming and J lost 8 bases; unmatched junction nucleotides: 19. Germline V CDR1 and CDR2: SGHTA, FQGNSA. The CDR3 runs to 16 residues. CDR3 bases: TGTGCCAGCCATGGGTCAGGGGGCGTCTTGGAATCGGGCTACACCTTC. Encoded protein: CASHGSGGVLESGYTF.

The rearrangement joins TRBV11-3 to TRBJ1-1; tentative D call: TRBD1 (6 bases). Germline-derived CDR1 and CDR2 are SGHNT and YENEEA. This CDR3 has 13 residues. Trimming removed 5 bases at V and 7 bases at J, with 14 bases between. The CDR3 is CASSPRKTGEAFF. The DNA for the CDR3 is TGTGCCAGCAGCCCTCGAAAGACAGGTGAAGCTTTCTTT.

V is TRBV11-2 and J is TRBJ2-2, with 8 bases matching TRBD1. V lost 2 bases to trimming and J lost 7 bases; unmatched junction nucleotides: 6. The CDR3 is made up of 15 amino acids. Germline lookup yields CDR1 SGHAT and CDR2 FQNNGV. CDR3 DNA: TGTGCCAGCAGCTTAACAGGGGGTGTGATCGGGGAGCTGTTTTTT. It translates to CASSLTGGVIGELFF.

DNA for the CDR3: TGTGCCGGCGGGCAGAGCGGCTACACCTTC. This sequence encodes CAGGQSGYTF. The chain recombines TRBV21-1 with TRBJ1-2. TRBV21-1 is a recognized pseudogene. This CDR3 is built from 10 residues.

Only one count was recorded for this clone. For the CDR3, the DNA is TGTGCCAGCAGCCAGCGCTCCGGGACTAGCGGGCTGATTTACAATGAGCAGTTCTTC. It yields the protein CASSQRSGTSGLIYNEQFF. V usage is TRBV3-1 (or the pseudogene TRBV3-2) and J usage is TRBJ2-1; 12 bases map to TRBD2. Per germline, CDR1 LGHDT and CDR2 YNNKEL (reference sequence). With 3 bases clipped from V and 4 bases from J, the junction kept 13 bases outside the gene matches. The CDR3 is 19 residues long.

The chain is built from TRBV20-1 and TRBJ2-7; a possible D gene is TRBD2 (5 bases). The CDR3 sequence is 13 residues long. The germline V gene encodes CDR1 DFQATT and CDR2 SNEGSKA (reference sequence). The V and J ends lost 3 bases and 1 base respectively, with 10 bases between them. The CDR3 region has the DNA TGCAGTGCTAGTGGAGGCCAGTCCTACGAGCAGTACTTC. This translates into CSASGGQSYEQYF.

This rearrangement joins TRBV4-1 to TRBJ1-2; D is uncertain. V lost 0 bases, J lost 8 bases, and 10 bases lay in between. The CDR3 is 13 amino acids. The V gene's germline CDR1 is MGHRA and CDR2 YSYEKL. CDR3 residues: CASSQDSRWGYTF. Here the CDR3 DNA reads TGCGCCAGCAGCCAAGACTCCAGGTGGGGCTACACCTTC.

V and J are TRBV7-8 and TRBJ2-7; 8 positions agree with TRBD1. The ends lost 2 bases at V and 1 base at J; junction bases unmatched: 1. Looked up from germline, CDR1 is SGHVS and CDR2 is FQNEAQ. The CDR3 consists of 14 residues. DNA for the CDR3: TGTGCCAGCAGCTTAAGGGACAGGTCCTACGAGCAGTACTTC. It specifies CASSLRDRSYEQYF. The variable domain in full, with the rest retrieved from reference TRBV7-8 and TRBJ2-7, is GAGVSQSPRYKVAKRGQDVALRCDPISGHVSLFWYQQALGQGPEFLTYFQNEAQLDKSGLPSDRFFAERPEGSVSTLKIQRTQQEDSAVYLCASSLRDRSYEQYFGPGTRLTVT.

The rearrangement joins TRBV6-5 to TRBJ2-1; D might be TRBD2 (6 bases). With 6 bases removed from V and 3 bases from J, the gap between germline ends came to 9 bases. Germline V gene lookup returns CDR1 MNHEY and CDR2 SVGAGI. The CDR3 totals 13 residues. CDR3 bases: TGTGCCAGCAGCCGGGACTTCTACAATGAGCAGTTCTTC. Translated: CASSRDFYNEQFF.

This sequence joins TRBV4-1 and TRBJ1-2, with a tentative D call TRBD1 (6 bases). Trimming cost V 6 bases and J 4 bases, with 12 bases left between them. Germline V CDR1 and CDR2: MGHRA, YSYEKL. CDR3 length equals 13 residues. The CDR3 spells CASRGTGTYGYTF. The CDR3 DNA reads TGCGCCAGCAGGGGCACAGGGACCTATGGCTACACCTTC.

The chain recombines TRBV28 with TRBJ1-2, with D unclear. The CDR3 has 17 amino acids. The V end was cut by 7 bases, the J end by 4 bases, with 25 bases between. The germline V gene encodes CDR1 MDHEN and CDR2 SYDVKM. For the CDR3, the DNA is TGTGCCAGCATCCCCCAATATCCGGGAGATCATAGCTATGGCTACACCTTC. Translated: CASIPQYPGDHSYGYTF.

The chain uses TRBV9 and TRBJ2-5; perhaps TRBD2 as D (5 bases). CDR3 size: 15 residues. V lost 0 bases and J lost 5, with 14 bases in between. Germline lookup yields CDR1 SGDLS and CDR2 YYNGEE. CDR3 coding DNA: TGTGCCAGCAGCGTAGAACCTGGAGGCCTTGAGACCCAGTACTTC. Residues: CASSVEPGGLETQYF.

The chain has TRBV3-1 (or the pseudogene TRBV3-2) and TRBJ1-1; D gene ambiguous. The CDR3 covers 13 residues. The V and J ends lost 4 bases and 3 bases respectively, with 9 bases between them. CDR1 is LGHDT, CDR2 YNNKEL, per germline (reference sequence). The DNA of the CDR3 is TGTGCCAGCAGCCTTACCCCGGACACTGAAGCTTTCTTT. It yields the protein CASSLTPDTEAFF.

The V and J genes are TRBV12-3 or TRBV12-4 and TRBJ1-2; D not resolved. CDR3 length equals 12 residues. V was pared by 3 bases and J by 7 bases, with 9 bases between. The CDR3 sequence: CASSFSVGGYTF. CDR3 coding DNA: TGTGCCAGCAGTTTTTCGGTTGGTGGCTACACCTTC.

This clone was seen more than once but under ten times. The V and J genes are TRBV6-4 and TRBJ1-1; 8 bases align to TRBD1. The CDR3 consists of 15 residues. V lost 10 bases, J lost 0 bases, and 10 bases stayed unmatched. Germline loops: CDR1 MRHNA, CDR2 SNTAGT. CDR3 in DNA: TGTGCCACCCGACAGGGGCTGAAGATGAACACTGAAGCTTTCTTT. Translated, it gives CATRQGLKMNTEAFF.

The CDR3 loop is CSVVGLAGGSRSSYNEQFF. The CDR3 coding sequence is TGCAGCGTTGTAGGGCTAGCGGGCGGATCGAGGAGTTCCTACAATGAGCAGTTCTTC. V gene TRBV29-1 combines with J gene TRBJ2-1; 8 bases line up with TRBD2. Germline trimming cut 4 bases from V and 1 base from J; bases unmatched to any gene: 18. Per the germline V gene, CDR1 is SQVTM and CDR2 is ANQGSEA. CDR3 length: 19 amino acids.

V and J are TRBV15 and TRBJ1-4; D is possibly TRBD1 (6 bases). Trimming removed 1 base at V and 7 bases at J, with 16 bases between. Germline-derived CDR1 and CDR2 are LNHNV and YYDKDF (reference sequence). This CDR3 has 16 amino acids. CDR3 sequence: CATSRVTGPQSEKLFF. CDR3 nucleotides: TGTGCCACCAGCAGAGTTACAGGGCCCCAATCTGAAAAACTGTTTTTT.

V gene TRBV28 combines with J gene TRBJ2-1; 8 nucleotides align to TRBD1. The CDR3 has 15 amino acids. With V trimmed by 3 bases and J by 7 bases, 8 bases remained unmatched. The germline gives CDR1 MDHEN, CDR2 SYDVKM. CDR3 bases: TGTGCCAGCAGTTTCGGGCAGGGGGCGAAGAATGAGCAGTTCTTC. Translation: CASSFGQGAKNEQFF.

The gene calls are TRBV7-8 and TRBJ1-1; possible D gene TRBD1, 6 bases. Per the germline V gene, CDR1 is SGHVS and CDR2 is FQNEAQ. CDR3 length equals 16 residues. V was trimmed by 1 base and J by 4 bases, leaving 16 bases between them. The CDR3 DNA reads TGTGCCAGCAGCTTAGAGCCCACAGGGTTGGTCACTGAAGCTTTCTTT. It codes for CASSLEPTGLVTEAFF. Combining the CDR3 with reference TRBV7-8 and TRBJ1-1 gives the whole variable domain GAGVSQSPRYKVAKRGQDVALRCDPISGHVSLFWYQQALGQGPEFLTYFQNEAQLDKSGLPSDRFFAERPEGSVSTLKIQRTQQEDSAVYLCASSLEPTGLVTEAFFGQGTRLTVV.

V gene TRBV18 combines with J gene TRBJ1-1; no firm D call. Deletions cut 4 bases from V and 9 bases from J, with 12 bases between. Germline V gene sequence: CDR1 KGHSH, CDR2 LQKENI. The CDR3 is made up of 12 amino acids. CDR3: CASSLAGKKAFF. In DNA form, the CDR3 reads TGTGCCAGCTCACTAGCCGGGAAGAAAGCTTTCTTT.

This chain connects TRBV2 to TRBJ1-1; tentatively, D is TRBD1 (5 bases). The CDR3 has 13 residues. Germline V gene sequence: CDR1 SNHLY, CDR2 FYNNEI. Trimming took off 7 bases at V and 6 bases at J, with 15 bases between the two ends. CDR3 residues: CASKGGVGAEAFF. The CDR3 bases are TGTGCCAGCAAAGGAGGGGTGGGCGCTGAAGCTTTCTTT.

V is TRBV27 and J is TRBJ1-5, with no clear D. Germline V gives CDR1 MNHEY, CDR2 SMNVEV (reference sequence). Trimming pared 5 bases from V and 2 bases from J, leaving 7 bases between. The CDR3 sequence is 13 residues long. For the CDR3, the DNA is TGTGCCAGCAGTAAGCAGGGCAATCAGCCCCAGCATTTT. It encodes CASSKQGNQPQHF.

This clone occurred once. The chain joins TRBV7-2 to TRBJ2-5, with a tentative D call TRBD1 (5 bases). Germline V gene data show CDR1 as SGHTA and CDR2 as FQGNSA. Between the trimmed V and J ends, which lost 3 bases and 5 bases, there was a span of 16 bases. The CDR3 covers 15 residues. This chain's CDR3 is CASSFTGKGPETQYF. DNA of the CDR3: TGTGCCAGCAGCTTCACAGGCAAGGGTCCGGAGACCCAGTACTTC.